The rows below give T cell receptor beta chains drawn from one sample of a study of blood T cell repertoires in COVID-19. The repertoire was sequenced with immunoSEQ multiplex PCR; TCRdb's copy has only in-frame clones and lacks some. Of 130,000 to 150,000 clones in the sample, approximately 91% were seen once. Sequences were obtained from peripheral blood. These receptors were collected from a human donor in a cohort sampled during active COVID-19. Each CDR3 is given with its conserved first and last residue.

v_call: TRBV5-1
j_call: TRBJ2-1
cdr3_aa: CASSRTSGSDEQFF

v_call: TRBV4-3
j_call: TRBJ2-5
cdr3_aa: CASSQELAFPPTSGRILGTQYF

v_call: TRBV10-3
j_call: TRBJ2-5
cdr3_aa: CAISRGTNQETQYF

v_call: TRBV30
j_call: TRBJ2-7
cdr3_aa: CAWSDPPAGAREQYF

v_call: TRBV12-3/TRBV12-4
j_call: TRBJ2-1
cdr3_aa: CASSLGGTQFF

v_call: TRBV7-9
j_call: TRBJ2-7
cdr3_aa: CASSFGQGDEDEQYF

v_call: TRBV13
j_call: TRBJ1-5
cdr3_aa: CASSLGGGNQPQHF

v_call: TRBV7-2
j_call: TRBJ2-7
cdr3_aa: CASSALSGVQKQYF

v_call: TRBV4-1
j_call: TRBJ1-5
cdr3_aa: CASSRLTGPGEQPQHF

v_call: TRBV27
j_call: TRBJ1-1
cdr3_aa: CASSSSLKKAFF

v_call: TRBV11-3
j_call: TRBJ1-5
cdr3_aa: CASSFRTGYQPQHF

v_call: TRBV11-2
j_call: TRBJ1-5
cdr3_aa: CASSFNSNQPQHF

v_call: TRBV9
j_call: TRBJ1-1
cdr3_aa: CASSVVQNTEAFF

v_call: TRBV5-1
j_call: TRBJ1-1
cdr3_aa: CASSWTDRGLAFF

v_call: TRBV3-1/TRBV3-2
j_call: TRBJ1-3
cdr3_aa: CASSQQGAINTIYF

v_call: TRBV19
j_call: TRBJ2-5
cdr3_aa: CASSIATTGTSGGYYEETQYF

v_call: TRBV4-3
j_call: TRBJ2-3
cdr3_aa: CASSQKGAGDTQYF

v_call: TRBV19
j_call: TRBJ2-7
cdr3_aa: CASSTLPGGAYEQYF

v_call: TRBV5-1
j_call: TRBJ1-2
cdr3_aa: CASSLRRDSLDGYTF

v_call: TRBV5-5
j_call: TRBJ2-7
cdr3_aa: CASSLEGLGGYEQYF

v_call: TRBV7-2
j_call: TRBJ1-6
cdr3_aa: CASSVRAGARYNSPLHF

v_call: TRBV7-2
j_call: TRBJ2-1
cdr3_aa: CASSIDRGLGNEQFF

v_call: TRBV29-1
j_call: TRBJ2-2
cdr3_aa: CSVARDRANTGELFF

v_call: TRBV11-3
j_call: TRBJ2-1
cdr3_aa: CASSLSSSRGTEQFF

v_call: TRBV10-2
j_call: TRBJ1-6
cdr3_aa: CASSEAQSPLHF

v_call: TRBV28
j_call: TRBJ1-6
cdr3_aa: CASSLGTGVAYNSPLHF